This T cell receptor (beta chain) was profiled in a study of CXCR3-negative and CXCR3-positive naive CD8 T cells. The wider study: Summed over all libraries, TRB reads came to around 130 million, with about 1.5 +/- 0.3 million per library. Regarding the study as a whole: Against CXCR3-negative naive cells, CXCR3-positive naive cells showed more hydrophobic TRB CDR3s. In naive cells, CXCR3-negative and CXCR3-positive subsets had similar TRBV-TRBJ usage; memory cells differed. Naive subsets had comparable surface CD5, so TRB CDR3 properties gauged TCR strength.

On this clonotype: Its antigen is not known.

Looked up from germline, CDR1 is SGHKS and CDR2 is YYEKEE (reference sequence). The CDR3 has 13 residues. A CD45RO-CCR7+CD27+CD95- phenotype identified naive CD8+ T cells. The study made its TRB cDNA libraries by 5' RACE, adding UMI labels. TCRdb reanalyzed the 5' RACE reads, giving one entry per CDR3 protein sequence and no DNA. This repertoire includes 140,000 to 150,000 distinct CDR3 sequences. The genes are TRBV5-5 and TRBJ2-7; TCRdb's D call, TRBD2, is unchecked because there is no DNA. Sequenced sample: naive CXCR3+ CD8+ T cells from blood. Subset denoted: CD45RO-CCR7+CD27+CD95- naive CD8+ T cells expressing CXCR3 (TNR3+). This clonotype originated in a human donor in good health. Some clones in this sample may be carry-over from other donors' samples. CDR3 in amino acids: CASSFGRVDEQYF.